This section outlines one TCR beta chain sequence together with its context. The antigen is undetermined. The data are from a study of regulatory dendritic cells for organ transplantation. General study findings and limits: Resting memory CD8+ T cells held the most alloreactive clonotypes.

TCRdb's table, derived via immunoSEQ multiplex PCR, lists solely in-frame clones and lacks some. The data hold about 4,200 clones, with roughly 60% observed a single time. Germline CDR1 reads LGHNT; CDR2 reads FRNRAP. The V and J ends lost 0 bases and 4 bases respectively, with 19 bases between them. The CDR3 extends over 18 amino acids. CFSE-labeled sorted T cells met regulatory or mature dendritic cells for four to five days. The TCR sequence derives from a human donor in good health. The sequenced material came from memory CD8+ T cells from blood cultured with regulatory dendritic cells. The subset was: CD45RO+ memory T cells. The rearrangement uses TRBV12-5 and TRBJ2-4, with D tentatively TRBD1 (5 bases). The CDR3 DNA reads as TGTGCTAGTGGTTTGGTAATTAATTATGGTGCAGGGAAAAACATTCAGTACTTC. Translated, it gives CASGLVINYGAGKNIQYF.